The rows below give T cell receptor beta chains drawn from one sample of a study of blood T cells in healthy people across ages. TCRdb recomputed calls from the 5' RACE reads with MiXCR, one row per CDR3 protein. The data show approximately 400,000 distinct CDR3 sequences, with about 55% seen just once and under 65% held by the top ten. The source material was blood. The receptors come from a man aged 55 to 70 in good health. CDR3s include the opening cysteine and the closing phenylalanine or tryptophan. D genes are given only for firm matches. Size tells how often a clone was seen (once, few, many) or the class of an expanded clone, and some rows leave it out.

d_call: TRBD1
v_call: TRBV20-1
j_call: TRBJ1-4
clone_size: few
cdr3_aa: CSARSTGVGSEKLFF
cdr3_nt: TGCAGTGCTAGATCTACAGGGGTTGGGAGTGAAAAACTGTTTTTT

d_call: TRBD1
v_call: TRBV24-1
j_call: TRBJ2-5
clone_size: few
cdr3_aa: CATSDPGQGGTQYF
cdr3_nt: TGTGCCACCAGTGACCCGGGACAGGGAGGGACCCAGTACTTC

d_call: NA
v_call: TRBV11-2
j_call: TRBJ2-6
clone_size: NA
cdr3_aa: CASSPTVAGSGANVLTF
cdr3_nt: TGTGCCAGCAGCCCCACGGTGGCCGGATCTGGGGCCAACGTCCTGACTTTC

d_call: TRBD2
v_call: TRBV28
j_call: TRBJ2-5
clone_size: NA
cdr3_aa: CASSGPLADQPNEQYF
cdr3_nt: TGTGCCAGCAGTGGACCTCTAGCGGATCAACCCAATGAGCAGTACTTC

d_call: TRBD2
v_call: TRBV5-6
j_call: TRBJ2-7
clone_size: NA
cdr3_aa: CASSLGAGRNEQYF
cdr3_nt: TGTGCCAGCAGCTTGGGAGCGGGAAGAAACGAGCAGTACTTC

d_call: NA
v_call: TRBV30
j_call: TRBJ2-2
clone_size: NA
cdr3_aa: CAWRRGNTGELFF
cdr3_nt: TGTGCCTGGAGGCGAGGGAACACCGGGGAGCTGTTTTTT

d_call: TRBD1
v_call: TRBV10-3
j_call: TRBJ2-7
clone_size: NA
cdr3_aa: CAIKPGQHTSYEQYF
cdr3_nt: TGTGCCATCAAACCGGGACAGCATACTTCCTACGAGCAGTACTTC

d_call: NA
v_call: TRBV7-9
j_call: TRBJ1-4
clone_size: NA
cdr3_aa: CASTYRTPATNEKLFF
cdr3_nt: TGTGCCAGCACCTACCGCACACCTGCAACTAATGAAAAACTGTTTTTT

d_call: NA
v_call: TRBV6-5
j_call: TRBJ2-2
clone_size: NA
cdr3_aa: CASSYSDHRGELFF
cdr3_nt: TGTGCCAGCAGTTACTCGGACCACCGCGGGGAGCTGTTTTTT

d_call: TRBD2
v_call: TRBV20-1
j_call: TRBJ2-3
clone_size: few
cdr3_aa: CSAPGGSTDTQYF
cdr3_nt: TGCAGTGCCCCGGGGGGGAGCACAGATACGCAGTATTTT

d_call: NA
v_call: TRBV25-1
j_call: TRBJ2-5
clone_size: NA
cdr3_aa: CASSEFVGGETQYF
cdr3_nt: TGTGCCAGCAGTGAATTTGTAGGGGGAGAGACCCAGTACTTC

d_call: NA
v_call: TRBV30
j_call: TRBJ2-1
clone_size: NA
cdr3_aa: CAWSRGGTYNEQFF
cdr3_nt: TGTGCCTGGTCCCGGGGCGGCACCTACAATGAGCAGTTCTTC

d_call: NA
v_call: TRBV10-3
j_call: TRBJ2-3
clone_size: NA
cdr3_aa: CAIGGSRTDTQYF
cdr3_nt: TGTGCCATCGGGGGGAGCCGCACAGATACGCAGTATTTT

d_call: TRBD2
v_call: TRBV20-1
j_call: TRBJ2-5
clone_size: NA
cdr3_aa: CSARDKAGEGYEQYF
cdr3_nt: TGCAGTGCTAGAGATAAAGCGGGAGAGGGATATGAGCAGTACTTC

d_call: NA
v_call: TRBV27
j_call: TRBJ1-6
clone_size: few
cdr3_aa: CASSLSPLGGFPLHF
cdr3_nt: TGTGCCAGCAGTTTATCCCCTTTGGGTGGATTCCCCCTCCACTTT

d_call: TRBD1
v_call: TRBV14
j_call: TRBJ2-5
clone_size: NA
cdr3_aa: CASSRQTGLETQYF
cdr3_nt: TGTGCCAGCAGCCGACAGACAGGGTTAGAGACCCAGTACTTC

d_call: NA
v_call: TRBV6-5
j_call: TRBJ1-2
clone_size: once
cdr3_aa: CASSYSLSDGYTF
cdr3_nt: TGTGCCAGCAGTTACTCGCTATCAGATGGCTACACCTTC

d_call: NA
v_call: TRBV7-2
j_call: TRBJ2-3
clone_size: NA
cdr3_aa: CASSLDAGGTDTQYF
cdr3_nt: TGTGCCAGCAGCTTAGACGCAGGAGGCACAGATACGCAGTATTTT

d_call: NA
v_call: TRBV20-1
j_call: TRBJ1-1
clone_size: NA
cdr3_aa: CSGLGAGTEAFF
cdr3_nt: TGCAGTGGCCTGGGGGCGGGCACTGAAGCTTTCTTT

d_call: NA
v_call: TRBV30
j_call: TRBJ2-5
clone_size: NA
cdr3_aa: CASEGSGGLSQETQYF
cdr3_nt: TGTGCCTCGGAGGGGTCGGGTGGGTTGAGCCAAGAGACCCAGTACTTC